This TCR beta chain is drawn from a study of blood T cell repertoires in COVID-19. Using immunoSEQ multiplex PCR, the repertoire was profiled, and TCRdb retains in-frame clones only, with some absent. The sample holds around 440,000 clones, around 88% seen once. The CDR3 is made up of 15 amino acids. J lost 7 bases, V lost 2 bases, and 4 bases had no gene match. Germline V CDR1 and CDR2: SGHNT, YYREEE (reference sequence). The chain combines TRBV5-4 with TRBJ2-1; TRBD2 matches at 12 bases. The origin of this receptor is a woman between 50 and 59 years old with COVID-19, enrolled during active disease. Sequencing was carried out using peripheral blood. This CDR3 is CASSFTSGGLNEQFF. The CDR3 bases are TGTGCCAGCAGCTTTACTAGCGGGGGGTTAAATGAGCAGTTCTTC.